This T cell receptor beta chain originates from a study of blood T cell repertoires in COVID-19. The assay was immunoSEQ multiplex PCR, and TCRdb's table has in-frame clones only and misses some. The sample lists about 420,000 clones, approximately 90% occurring once. This clone was picked up one time. CDR3 length equals 14 residues. From germline, CDR1 is SGHRS and CDR2 YFSETQ. V lost 4 bases and J lost 5; bases outside the gene matches: 8. The chain links TRBV5-1 to TRBJ2-5; 7 bases are shared with TRBD1. The sequenced material came from peripheral blood. The TCR was taken from a man aged 18-30 years with COVID-19, enrolled during active disease. CDR3 nucleotide sequence: TGCGCCAGCAGCCTCGACAGGGCGACGGAGACCCAGTACTTC. Its protein product is CASSLDRATETQYF.